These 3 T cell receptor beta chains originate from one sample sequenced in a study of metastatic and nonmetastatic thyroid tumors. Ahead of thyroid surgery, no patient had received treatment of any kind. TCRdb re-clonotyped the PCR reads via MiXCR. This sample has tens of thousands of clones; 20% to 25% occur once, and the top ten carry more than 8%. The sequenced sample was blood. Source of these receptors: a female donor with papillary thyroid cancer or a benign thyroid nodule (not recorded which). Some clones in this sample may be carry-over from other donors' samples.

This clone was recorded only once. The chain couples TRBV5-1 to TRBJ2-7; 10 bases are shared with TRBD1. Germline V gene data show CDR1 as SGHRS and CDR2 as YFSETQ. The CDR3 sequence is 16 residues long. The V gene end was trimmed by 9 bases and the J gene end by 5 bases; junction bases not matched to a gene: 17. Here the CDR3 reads CAIISRGTGASDEQYF. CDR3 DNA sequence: TGCGCCATCATCTCGAGGGGGACAGGGGCCAGCGACGAGCAGTACTTC. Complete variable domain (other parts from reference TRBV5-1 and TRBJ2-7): KAGVTQTPRYLIKTRGQQVTLSCSPISGHRSVSWYQQTPGQGLQFLFEYFSETQRNKGNFPGRFSGRQFSNSRSEMNVSTLELGDSALYLCAIISRGTGASDEQYFGPGTRLTVT.

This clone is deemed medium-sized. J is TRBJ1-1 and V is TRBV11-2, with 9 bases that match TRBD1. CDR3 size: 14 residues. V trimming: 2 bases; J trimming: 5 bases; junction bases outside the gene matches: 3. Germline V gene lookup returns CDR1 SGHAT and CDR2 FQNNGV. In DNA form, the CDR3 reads TGTGCCAGCAGCTTAACTGGACAGGGGACTGAAGCTTTCTTT. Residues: CASSLTGQGTEAFF.

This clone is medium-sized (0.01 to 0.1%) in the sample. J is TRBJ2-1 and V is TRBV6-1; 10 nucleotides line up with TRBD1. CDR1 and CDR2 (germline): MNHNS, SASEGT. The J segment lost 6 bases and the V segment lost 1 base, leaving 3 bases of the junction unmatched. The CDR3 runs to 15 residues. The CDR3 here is CASSEEGQGFNEQFF. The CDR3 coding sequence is TGTGCCAGCAGTGAAGAGGGACAGGGGTTCAATGAGCAGTTCTTC.